This passage covers 5 T cell receptor beta chains from one sample sequenced in a study of response to subunit inactivated influenza vaccine (dated by TCRdb to between 2018 and 2020). To prepare the library, RT-PCR was applied. Sequencer: Illumina HiSeq 2500. TCRdb applied fastp at Q25 and MiXCR to the public reads, then kept only in-frame beta chains. Duplicate CDR3 protein sequences are folded into a single record with the most common DNA and genes. Counted in this sample were approximately 500,000 distinct CDR3 sequences; approximately 22% of them appeared once. The ten largest account for about 2.8% of the sample. The same data also went into a second study, on T cells expressing NK-cell markers. Taken from the second paper: TCR beta cDNA libraries were prepared using 5'RACE template switching, which introduced a universal primer site and unique molecular identifiers.

The specimen was CD4+ T cells sorted from PBMCs, collected 12 days after vaccination. The receptors come from a middle-aged man who received an inactivated influenza vaccine. Donor details come from another sample of the same person, matched by shared clones.

This clonotype was seen only a few times. The chain uses TRBV20-1 and TRBJ2-5; 8 bases line up with TRBD1. The CDR3 consists of 13 residues. The V segment lost 1 base and the J segment 4 bases; nucleotides outside the gene matches: 2. Germline V gene lookup returns CDR1 DFQATT and CDR2 SNEGSKA (reference sequence). CDR3 amino acids: CSARGGQGETQYF. For the CDR3, the DNA is TGCAGTGCTAGAGGAGGACAGGGAGAGACCCAGTACTTC.

This clonotype was found a few times. The V and J genes are TRBV12-3 or TRBV12-4 and TRBJ1-6, with 9 positions matching TRBD1. The junction had 7 bases not matched to a gene; V was cut back by 6 bases and J by 7 bases. The CDR3 sequence is 15 residues long. The CDR3 DNA follows: TGTGCCAGCAGAGGGGGACAGGGATCAAATTCACCCCTCCACTTT. Amino acids: CASRGGQGSNSPLHF.

At least ten counts were recorded for this clonotype. V gene TRBV12-3 or TRBV12-4 combines with J gene TRBJ1-2; TRBD1 might be the D (6 bases). V lost 10 bases and J lost 12, with 21 bases in between. The CDR3 is made up of 12 amino acids. CDR3 sequence reads: CATGTGPIGDTF. CDR3 bases: TGTGCCACAGGAACAGGGCCCATTGGTGACACCTTC.

A few counts support this clonotype. The V call is TRBV2, the J call TRBJ1-5; D is ambiguous. V dropped 2 bases and J dropped 4 bases, with 9 bases sitting between them. The CDR3 contains 14 residues. Germline lookup yields CDR1 SNHLY and CDR2 FYNNEI. DNA for the CDR3: TGTGCCAGCAGTGAAACGTCGAGGAATCAGCCCCAGCATTTT. The encoded protein is CASSETSRNQPQHF.

The rearrangement joins TRBV21-1 to TRBJ1-6; the DNA was not compared with TRBD1, the D call given in the table. TRBV21-1 is an annotated pseudogene. The CDR3 totals 15 residues. This CDR3 reads CASSKVGGQGSPLHF. CDR3 DNA sequence: TGTGCCAGCAGCAAAGTTGGAGGACAGGGCTCACCCCTCCACTTT.